Listed below are T cell receptor beta chains from one sample, sequenced in a study of T cell responses to AZD1222 COVID-19 vaccine. Only in-frame clones appear in the TCRdb table, and some are missing; sequencing was by immunoSEQ multiplex PCR. The sample lists 150,000 to 200,000 clones; around 92% were seen once. The sequences come from peripheral blood, collected on day 0 of AZD1222 vaccination. These receptors came from an adult in good health. The CDR3 runs from the conserved cysteine through the conserved F or W. A D gene is named only where the DNA matches it firmly. Part of the rows lack a size; the others show once, few, many or a class for expanded clones.

>TRBV3-1/TRBV3-2|.|TRBJ2-7|.
TGTGCCAGCAGCCAAGGTCAGAGCTCCTACGAGCAGTACTTC
CASSQGQSSYEQYF
>TRBV5-4|TRBD2|TRBJ2-3|.
TGTGCCAGCAGCGCGTGGACTAGCGGGGGGTATACGCAGTATTTT
CASSAWTSGGYTQYF
>TRBV30|TRBD1|TRBJ1-5|.
TGTGCCTGGAGTGTACCCGGGACAGGGAATCAGCCCCAGCATTTT
CAWSVPGTGNQPQHF
>TRBV27|.|TRBJ2-3|.
TGTGCCAGCAGTTTAATTGGGCCGCGCGATACGCAGTATTTT
CASSLIGPRDTQYF
>TRBV25-1|.|TRBJ1-6|once
TGTGCCAGCAGTGGGGGGAGCTCCTATAATTCACCCCTCCACTTT
CASSGGSSYNSPLHF
>TRBV18|.|TRBJ1-2|.
TGTGCCAGCTCACCACCTGGGGGGAACTATGGCTACACCTTC
CASSPPGGNYGYTF
>TRBV13|TRBD2|TRBJ2-7|.
TGTGCCAGCAGCCCCGGTGGAGCGGGGGGGCCGATCGAGCAGTACTTC
CASSPGGAGGPIEQYF
>TRBV7-9|.|TRBJ2-1|.
TGTGCCAGCATGTCGGGTTTTAACAATGAGCAGTTCTTC
CASMSGFNNEQFF
>TRBV30|.|TRBJ2-5|.
TGTGCCTGGAGTCCTTTTAGGCGGGGCCAAGAGACCCAGTACTTC
CAWSPFRRGQETQYF
>TRBV15|TRBD2|TRBJ2-7|.
TGTGCCACCAGCAGAGGCCCGGCGGGAGGCTGGAACGAGCAGTACTTC
CATSRGPAGGWNEQYF
>TRBV27|.|TRBJ2-7|.
TGTGCCAGCAGTTTAGGGCGGGGCTTCTACGAGCAGTACTTC
CASSLGRGFYEQYF
>TRBV28|.|TRBJ1-4|.
TGTGCCAGCAGTTTGGGTGAAAAACTGTTTTTT
CASSLGEKLFF
>TRBV11-3|.|TRBJ2-1|.
TGTGCCAGCAGCTTATCCGAGACCAATGAGCAGTTCTTC
CASSLSETNEQFF
>TRBV7-2|TRBD1|TRBJ1-3|once
TGTGCCAGCAGCTTAGCAGCTACAGGGGAAGGAAACACCATATATTTT
CASSLAATGEGNTIYF
>TRBV7-8|.|TRBJ1-2|.
TGTGCCAGCAGCTCGAGTGAAGGCTATGGCTACACCTTC
CASSSSEGYGYTF
>TRBV6-2/TRBV6-3|TRBD2|TRBJ2-1|.
TGTGCCAGCAGCCCTGGACTAGCGGGGAACAATGAGCAGTTCTTC
CASSPGLAGNNEQFF
>TRBV28|.|TRBJ1-2|.
TGTGCCAGCAGTTCTAGGTGGGACTATGGCTACACCTTC
CASSSRWDYGYTF
>TRBV9|.|TRBJ1-3|.
TGTGCCAGCAGCTCCAACCGGGACCACTCTGGAAACACCATATATTTT
CASSSNRDHSGNTIYF
>TRBV5-4|TRBD2|TRBJ2-7|.
TGTGCCAGCAGCCCAAGCGGGGACTCCTACGAGCAGTACTTC
CASSPSGDSYEQYF
>TRBV13|.|TRBJ2-1|.
TGTGCCAGCAGCTCCTCTGGGCCGCGGGTGGGAGATGAGCAGTTCTTC
CASSSSGPRVGDEQFF
>TRBV28|.|TRBJ2-3|.
TGTGCCAGCAGTTTGTCGGGGAGCCGCACAGATACGCAGTATTTT
CASSLSGSRTDTQYF
>TRBV24-1|TRBD1|TRBJ1-1|once
TGTGCCACCAGTGATTCCGGGACAGGGGGCGTCACTGAAGCTTTCTTT
CATSDSGTGGVTEAFF
>TRBV27|.|TRBJ2-7|.
TGTGCCAGCAGGATGGGGGGCCCAGGCGAGCAGTACTTC
CASRMGGPGEQYF
>TRBV7-9|.|TRBJ1-4|.
TGTGCCAGCAGCGTGGGAGGAACTAATGAAAAACTGTTTTTT
CASSVGGTNEKLFF
>TRBV30|.|TRBJ2-7|.
TGTGCCTGGGGGTTCCCCTTCTACGAGCAGTACTTC
CAWGFPFYEQYF
>TRBV5-1|.|TRBJ2-3|.
TGCGCCAGCAGCTTGGCGGTGGCTAGCGGCACAGATACGCAGTATTTT
CASSLAVASGTDTQYF
>TRBV6-2/TRBV6-3|TRBD2|TRBJ2-3|.
TGTGCCAGCAGTTACAGGGATTTACGGACTAGCGGGGCGAGCACAGATACGCAGTATTTT
CASSYRDLRTSGASTDTQYF
>TRBV3-1/TRBV3-2|TRBD2|TRBJ2-7|.
TGTGCCAGCAGCCAATCTAGCGGGGGGAGCTACGAGCAGTACTTC
CASSQSSGGSYEQYF
>TRBV28|.|TRBJ2-7|once
TGTGCCAGCAGCTTGACAGGACCCTACGAGCAGTACTTC
CASSLTGPYEQYF
>TRBV12-3/TRBV12-4|.|TRBJ2-7|.
TGTGCCAGCAGTTTAGGCGGACAGCCCCTTTTC
CASSLGGQPLF
>TRBV3-1/TRBV3-2|.|TRBJ1-2|.
TGTGCCAGCAGCCAAGGAGACCGCCTTGGCTACACCTTC
CASSQGDRLGYTF
>TRBV7-2|TRBD2|TRBJ2-3|.
TGTGCCAGCAGCTTAAGAGGGCGGGGGAACACAGATACGCAGTATTTT
CASSLRGRGNTDTQYF
>TRBV13|TRBD1|TRBJ1-2|.
TGTGCCAGCAGCAGGAGGGTAACAGGGGAAGGCTACACCTTC
CASSRRVTGEGYTF
>TRBV5-6|.|TRBJ1-1|once
TGTGCCAGCAGTCAGAGGAACACTGAAGCTTTCTTT
CASSQRNTEAFF
>TRBV12-3/TRBV12-4|.|TRBJ1-2|.
TGTGCCAGCAGCTCAGTCGGCTATGGCTACACCTTC
CASSSVGYGYTF
>TRBV30|TRBD2|TRBJ2-1|.
TGTGCCTGGATACTAGCGGGGGGGCGGAGCTCCTACAATGAGCAGTTCTTC
CAWILAGGRSSYNEQFF
>TRBV2|TRBD1|TRBJ2-5|.
TGTGCCAGCAGCCTAACCAGGGGGCTTGGGGAAGAGACCCAGTACTTC
CASSLTRGLGEETQYF
>TRBV6-2/TRBV6-3|TRBD2|TRBJ2-1|.
TGTGCCAGCAGTTTGCTAGCGGACCTCGGCAATGAGCAGTTCTTC
CASSLLADLGNEQFF
>TRBV5-4|TRBD2|TRBJ2-3|.
TGTGCCAGCAGCTCCGGGGGGGTCGGCACAGATACGCAGTATTTT
CASSSGGVGTDTQYF
>TRBV10-3|.|TRBJ1-5|.
TGTGCCATGTCCCGGGACATCAATCAGCCCCAGCATTTT
CAMSRDINQPQHF
>TRBV7-8|.|TRBJ1-1|.
TGTGCCAGCATCCACCGGACGGGGAACACTGAAGCTTTCTTT
CASIHRTGNTEAFF
>TRBV11-1|.|TRBJ1-1|.
TGTGCCAGCACCCCGTGGGGGGGCCAAGTTCCTGAAGCTTTCTTT
CASTPWGGQVPEAFF
>TRBV3-1/TRBV3-2|TRBD1|TRBJ1-2|few
TGTGCCAGCAGTAATATGGGACAGCTTAACTATGGCTACACCTTC
CASSNMGQLNYGYTF
>TRBV5-1|TRBD1|TRBJ1-3|.
TGCGCCAGCAGCTTTGAACCGGGACAGGGTATAAACACCATATATTTT
CASSFEPGQGINTIYF
>TRBV6-4|TRBD1|TRBJ1-4|.
TGTGCCAGCAGTGATCAGGGACAGAGTAATGAAAAACTGTTTTTT
CASSDQGQSNEKLFF
>TRBV25-1|.|TRBJ1-3|.
TGTGCCAGCAGTGAATTACACACCATATATTTT
CASSELHTIYF
>TRBV6-6|TRBD1|TRBJ1-1|.
TGTGCCAGCACCCACAGGGGGAACACTGAAGCTTTCTTT
CASTHRGNTEAFF